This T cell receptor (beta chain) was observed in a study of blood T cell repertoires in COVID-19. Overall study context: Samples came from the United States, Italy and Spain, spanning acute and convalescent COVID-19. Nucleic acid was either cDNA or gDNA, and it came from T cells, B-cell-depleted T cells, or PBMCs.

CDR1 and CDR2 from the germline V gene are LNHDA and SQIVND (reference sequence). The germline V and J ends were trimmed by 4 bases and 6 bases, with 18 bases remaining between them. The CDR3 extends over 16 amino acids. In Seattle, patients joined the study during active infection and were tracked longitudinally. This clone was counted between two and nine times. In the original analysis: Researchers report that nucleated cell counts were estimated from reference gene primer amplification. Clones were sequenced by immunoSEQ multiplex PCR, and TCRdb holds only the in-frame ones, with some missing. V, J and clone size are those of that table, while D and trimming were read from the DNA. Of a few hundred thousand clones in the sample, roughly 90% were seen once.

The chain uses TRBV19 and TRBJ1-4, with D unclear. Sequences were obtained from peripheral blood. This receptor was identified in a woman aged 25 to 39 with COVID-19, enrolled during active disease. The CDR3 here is CASSTFLEEWDEKLFF. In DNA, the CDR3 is TGTGCCAGTAGTACCTTTCTAGAGGAGTGGGATGAAAAACTGTTTTTT.